These 16 T cell receptor beta chains originate from one sample sequenced in a study of T cell responses to AZD1222 COVID-19 vaccine. The assay was immunoSEQ multiplex PCR, and TCRdb's table has in-frame clones only and misses some. Of fewer than 120,000 clones listed, roughly nine tenths were seen once; the top ten hold approximately 3.5%. This specimen was peripheral blood, taken on day 0 of AZD1222 vaccination. The receptors shown here come from an adult in good health.

This chain connects TRBV5-1 to TRBJ2-7; 7 bases match TRBD2. J gave up 7 bases and V 0 bases, and 10 bases lay outside the gene matches. Looked up from germline, CDR1 is SGHRS and CDR2 is YFSETQ. The CDR3 length is 15 residues. CDR3 DNA: TGCGCCAGCAGCTTGGGGGCTAGCGGCGTAGGAGAGCAGTACTTC. It codes for CASSLGASGVGEQYF.

This sequence joins TRBV9 and TRBJ1-6; 9 bases fit TRBD1. This CDR3 has 15 residues. Germline V CDR1 and CDR2: SGDLS, YYNGEE. V shed 4 bases and J 6 bases; nucleotides not matched to a gene: 5. This CDR3 is CASSPRDRVNSPLHF. The CDR3 DNA reads as TGTGCCAGCAGCCCCCGGGACAGGGTTAATTCACCCCTCCACTTT. Complete variable domain (other parts from reference TRBV9 and TRBJ1-6): DSGVTQTPKHLITATGQRVTLRCSPRSGDLSVYWYQQSLDQGLQFLIQYYNGEERAKGNILERFSAQQFPDLHSELNLSSLELGDSALYFCASSPRDRVNSPLHFGNGTRLTVT.

The V call is TRBV9, the J call TRBJ1-1; the match to TRBD1 covers 10 bases. The J segment lost 6 bases and the V segment lost 0 bases, leaving 2 bases of the junction unmatched. This CDR3 has 14 residues. From germline, CDR1 is SGDLS and CDR2 YYNGEE. The CDR3 protein is CASSVGQGAAEAFF. CDR3 DNA sequence: TGTGCCAGCAGCGTAGGACAGGGGGCAGCTGAAGCTTTCTTT. The full variable domain, its missing parts supplied by reference TRBV9 and TRBJ1-1, is DSGVTQTPKHLITATGQRVTLRCSPRSGDLSVYWYQQSLDQGLQFLIQYYNGEERAKGNILERFSAQQFPDLHSELNLSSLELGDSALYFCASSVGQGAAEAFFGQGTRLTVV.

The rearrangement uses TRBV19 and TRBJ1-3; D not certain. Deletions cut 7 bases from V and 2 bases from J, with 12 bases between. CDR1 is LNHDA, CDR2 SQIVND, per germline (reference sequence). This CDR3 has 14 residues. The CDR3 DNA follows: TGTGCCAGTACCCCAACAAGAACTGGAAACACCATATATTTT. Encoded protein: CASTPTRTGNTIYF.

The chain couples TRBV21-1 to TRBJ1-4; the table's D call, TRBD1, has no DNA check behind it. TRBV21-1 is noted as a pseudogene. CDR3 length equals 16 residues. The CDR3 DNA reads TGTGCCAGCAGCAAAAAGTGGACAGGGAGATATGAAAAACTGTTTTTT. This codes for CASSKKWTGRYEKLFF.

The rearrangement joins TRBV19 to TRBJ1-2; D is possibly TRBD1 (6 bases). The V gene's germline CDR1 is LNHDA and CDR2 SQIVND (reference sequence). V shed 7 bases and J shed 0 bases, with 21 bases lying between them. The CDR3 loop spans 17 amino acids. This chain's CDR3 is CASTPIRTASTNYGYTF. In DNA form, the CDR3 reads TGTGCCAGTACCCCCATCCGGACAGCCTCTACTAACTATGGCTACACCTTC.

The V and J genes are TRBV23-1 and TRBJ2-7; D is uncertain. TRBV23-1 is sorted into the ORF group, with uncertain function. The CDR3 extends over 12 amino acids. V was cut by 7 bases and J by 6 bases, with 13 bases left in between. The CDR3 reads CASNLTPGEQYF. CDR3 sequence (DNA): TGCGCCAGCAACCTTACCCCGGGCGAGCAGTACTTC.

The CDR3 DNA reads TGCGCCAGCAGCCAAGATCGGCCGGGGGCAATGGTGAATGGGGCCAACGTCCTGACTTTC. Translating it yields CASSQDRPGAMVNGANVLTF. The chain couples TRBV4-3 to TRBJ2-6; D tentatively reads TRBD1 or TRBD2 (6 bases each). The CDR3 totals 20 residues. Germline-derived CDR1 and CDR2 are LGHNA and YSLEER. V lost 0 bases and J 3 bases, leaving 21 bases between the germline ends.

This chain links TRBV18 with TRBJ1-4; no reliable D call. V lost 0 bases, J lost 0 bases, and 8 bases lay in between. The CDR3 runs 16 residues. Germline CDR1 and CDR2: KGHSH and LQKENI. The CDR3, as DNA: TGTGCCAGCTCACCACCATTAGGGCCAACTAATGAAAAACTGTTTTTT. This encodes CASSPPLGPTNEKLFF.

The chain joins TRBV11-2 to TRBJ2-1; 11 nucleotides line up with TRBD2. Unmatched junction bases numbered 11, after V lost 4 bases and J lost 9 bases. The CDR3 is 16 amino acids. Germline values: CDR1 SGHAT, CDR2 FQNNGV. The CDR3 loop is CASSYGISGGEGEQFF. CDR3 DNA: TGTGCCAGCAGCTATGGAATTAGCGGGGGGGAAGGTGAGCAGTTCTTC.

This chain joins TRBV28 and TRBJ1-2; 9 bases are shared with TRBD1. Looked up from germline, CDR1 is MDHEN and CDR2 is SYDVKM. The CDR3 sequence is 17 residues long. With 8 bases clipped from V and 4 bases from J, the junction kept 17 bases outside the gene matches. The CDR3 DNA sequence: TGTGCCAGCGTTACCCCGGGACAGGGCACGCTCAGCTATGGCTACACCTTC. Protein product: CASVTPGQGTLSYGYTF.

This clone was recorded only once. Other DNA sequences of this sample code for an identical CDR3. The rearrangement links TRBV9 to TRBJ2-2, with unresolved D. The V and J ends lost 0 bases and 0 bases respectively, with 6 bases between them. From germline, CDR1 is SGDLS and CDR2 YYNGEE. The CDR3 sequence is 15 residues long. The CDR3 DNA reads TGTGCCAGCAGCGTAGGTGCCGCGAACACCGGGGAGCTGTTTTTT. Its protein product is CASSVGAANTGELFF. The full variable domain, in which reference TRBV9 and TRBJ2-2 provide the parts outside the CDR3, is DSGVTQTPKHLITATGQRVTLRCSPRSGDLSVYWYQQSLDQGLQFLIQYYNGEERAKGNILERFSAQQFPDLHSELNLSSLELGDSALYFCASSVGAANTGELFFGEGSRLTVL.

V usage is TRBV15 and J usage is TRBJ1-1; no firm D call. V dropped 8 bases and J dropped 2 bases, with 12 bases sitting between them. The CDR3 runs to 13 residues. CDR1 is LNHNV and CDR2 is YYDKDF in the germline V gene (reference sequence). The CDR3 bases are TGTGCCACCTCTCTCAGAAGAAACACTGAAGCTTTCTTT. Protein: CATSLRRNTEAFF.

This clone has a single count. This chain uses TRBV9 with TRBJ2-5, with D hard to call. Germline lookup yields CDR1 SGDLS and CDR2 YYNGEE. This CDR3 has 15 amino acids. Trimming cost V 0 bases and J 1 base, with 10 bases left between them. DNA for the CDR3: TGTGCCAGCAGCGTAGGAACGTTAATCCAAGAGACCCAGTACTTC. Translating gives CASSVGTLIQETQYF.

V usage is TRBV7-2 and J usage is TRBJ1-1; the D is unclear. This CDR3 spans 13 amino acids. V was cut by 8 bases and J by 1 base, with 11 bases left in between. Germline V gene sequence: CDR1 SGHTA, CDR2 FQGNSA. The CDR3: CASGLTENTEAFF. The DNA for the CDR3 is TGTGCCAGCGGGTTGACTGAGAACACTGAAGCTTTCTTT.

This clone was counted a single time. J is TRBJ1-5 and V is TRBV3-1 (or the pseudogene TRBV3-2); possible D gene TRBD1, 6 bases. CDR3 length: 15 residues. The ends were cut back, 0 bases at V and 5 bases at J, with 11 bases in the middle. Germline V gene sequence: CDR1 LGHDT, CDR2 YNNKEL (reference sequence). The CDR3 DNA reads as TGTGCCAGCAGCCAAGAGAACAGGGCTGATCAGCCCCAGCATTTT. It translates to CASSQENRADQPQHF.